Below are 8 T cell receptor beta chains sequenced from a single sample in a study of PD-L1 blockade in urothelial cancer. Using immunoSEQ multiplex PCR, the repertoire was profiled, and TCRdb retains in-frame clones only, with some absent. The sample has tens of thousands of clones, about four fifths seen once. Time point in this sample: pretreatment peripheral blood. Sequencing used PBMCs, obtained around atezolizumab (anti-PD-L1) treatment. These receptors originate from a man aged 70-80 years with urothelial cancer.

This CDR3 is CASSKGGASTEAFF. Here the CDR3 DNA reads TGTGCCAGCAGCAAGGGGGGGGCTAGCACTGAAGCTTTCTTT. This sequence joins TRBV27 and TRBJ1-1; D might be TRBD1 (6 bases). This CDR3 is built from 14 residues. Trimming removed 6 bases from V and 4 bases from J, with 15 bases in between. Germline CDR1 and CDR2: MNHEY and SMNVEV (reference sequence).

V is TRBV5-1 and J is TRBJ2-7, with D maybe TRBD2 (5 bases). Germline loops: CDR1 SGHRS, CDR2 YFSETQ. Trimming left V 0 bases short and J 3 bases short, with 13 bases between. The length of the CDR3 is 15 residues. CDR3 residues: CASSLAGSHYYEQYF. CDR3 DNA sequence: TGCGCCAGCAGCTTGGCGGGATCCCACTACTACGAGCAGTACTTC. Supplemented by reference TRBV5-1 and TRBJ2-7, the full variable domain reads KAGVTQTPRYLIKTRGQQVTLSCSPISGHRSVSWYQQTPGQGLQFLFEYFSETQRNKGNFPGRFSGRQFSNSRSEMNVSTLELGDSALYLCASSLAGSHYYEQYFGPGTRLTVT.

CDR3 in amino acids: CASSSRQGYSYEQYF. CDR3 bases: TGCGCCAGCAGCTCTCGACAGGGATACTCCTACGAGCAGTACTTC. This chain joins TRBV5-1 and TRBJ2-7, with TRBD1 identical over 7 bases. CDR3 length equals 15 residues. The V segment lost 3 bases and the J segment 0 bases; nucleotides outside the gene matches: 6. Germline V gene data show CDR1 as SGHRS and CDR2 as YFSETQ.

The V call is TRBV10-3, the J call TRBJ2-6; weak D call: TRBD1 (6 bases). The CDR3 extends over 15 amino acids. Germline V gives CDR1 ENHRY, CDR2 SYGVKD. Trimming removed 3 bases from V and 2 bases from J, with 8 bases in between. DNA of the CDR3: TGTGCCATCAGTGAAAGGGGGACTGGGGCCAACGTCCTGACTTTC. Its translation is CAISERGTGANVLTF.

This chain connects TRBV28 to TRBJ1-1; D is undetermined. Germline values: CDR1 MDHEN, CDR2 SYDVKM. The V and J ends lost 5 bases and 4 bases respectively, with 20 bases between them. CDR3 size: 16 residues. The CDR3 DNA is TGTGCCAGCAGTCCGGACTGGTTCGTTCCGGGCACTGAAGCTTTCTTT. Translating gives CASSPDWFVPGTEAFF.

With respect to this clone: This sample also contains other DNA sequences that code for the same CDR3. V and J are TRBV6-4 and TRBJ2-1; no clear D. Germline CDR1 MRHNA, CDR2 SNTAGT. The V end lost 4 bases, the J end lost 4 bases, and 8 bases lay between the germline ends. The CDR3 has 13 amino acids. In DNA, the CDR3 is TGTGCCAGCAGTGGCGGCTCGTACAATGAGCAGTTCTTC. Translating gives CASSGGSYNEQFF.

This clone was detected only once. The J gene is TRBJ2-7, the V gene TRBV4-2, with 7 bases fitting TRBD2. This CDR3 has 16 amino acids. Unmatched junction bases numbered 7, after V lost 1 base and J lost 1 base. CDR1 LGHNA and CDR2 YNFKEQ come from the germline V gene. This CDR3 is CASSQVGGRASYEQYF. Written as DNA, the CDR3 is TGTGCCAGCAGCCAAGTGGGGGGGAGGGCGTCCTACGAGCAGTACTTC.

V is TRBV5-1 and J is TRBJ2-5; 7 positions agree with TRBD2. This CDR3 is 15 amino acids long. Germline-derived CDR1 and CDR2 are SGHRS and YFSETQ. After removal of 1 base from V and 5 bases from J, the junction contained 8 bases not matched to a gene. CDR3 region: CASSLLAGVEETQYF. The CDR3 DNA reads TGCGCCAGCAGCTTGTTGGCGGGAGTTGAGGAGACCCAGTACTTC.